This T cell receptor (beta chain) is drawn from a study of Ad26.COV2.S vaccination and SARS-CoV-2 variants. Study-wide results and caveats: Total T cell responses were possibly underestimated by TCR breadth and depth analyses.

The CDR3 totals 15 residues. The treatment was: roughly 19 received Ad26.COV2.S at low or high dose, single or two shots; a few received placebo; per-sample allocation not given. It was on day 63 after the first vaccine or placebo injection that samples were taken. Sequencing used immunoSEQ multiplex PCR; TCRdb keeps in-frame clones, though not all of them. This table holds just over 350,000 clones, approximately 85% found once. As to this clone: What it binds is unknown.

This sequence was found in a person between 18 and 65 years old who received the Ad26.COV2.S COVID-19 vaccine or a placebo. Sample: peripheral blood, taken in a trial of Ad26.COV2.S vaccine versus placebo. The rearrangement uses TRBV21-1 and TRBJ1-2. TRBV21-1 is a pseudogene segment. CDR3 nucleotide sequence: TGTGCCAGCAGCAAAGATTCGAGGAATAGTTATGGCTACACCTTC. The encoded protein is CASSKDSRNSYGYTF.